This T cell receptor beta chain emerged from a study of breast tumors, draining lymph nodes, adjacent tissues. Points from the study as a whole: Compared with lymph nodes, tumors were less diverse; compared with nontumor tissue, more. The data were judged consistent with most tumor T cells coming from lymph node and expanding in tumor.

Breast cancer patients provided tissue from their axillary draining lymph nodes. This CDR3 is built from 13 residues. Germline CDR1 is KGHSH and CDR2 is LQKENI. Trimming removed 1 base from V and 3 bases from J, with 6 bases in between. A single record per CDR3 protein comes from TCRdb applying MiXCR to the multiplex PCR reads. The table shows fewer than 300,000 distinct CDR3 sequences, with 32% occurring only once. This clonotype was counted once. Its cognate antigen is unknown. This chain links TRBV18 with TRBJ1-2; D uncertain. The receptor was isolated from a female donor with breast cancer. Some clones in this sample may be carry-over from other donors' samples. The specimen was axillary lymph node tissue. The CDR3 bases are TGTGCCAGCTCACCACTATCTGACTATGGCTACACCTTC. Its translation: CASSPLSDYGYTF.